The subject of this entry is one T cell receptor (beta chain). This clonotype was found many times. Its antigen specificity is not known. No much larger clone is present one base from it, and per-base qualities are unavailable. The data were taken from a study of T cells in Graves' hyperthyroidism and ophthalmopathy (dated by TCRdb to the late 2010s). In terms of the full investigation: Peripheral blood samples were taken at initial diagnosis, before any treatment was given. TCR V-J signatures able to tell the groups apart were searched for in a discovery cohort of 100 patients, of whom over 40 had Graves' ophthalmopathy and about 60 had stable Graves' hyperthyroidism. Prospective prediction of ophthalmopathy was tested in an independent validation cohort of 18 to 20 hyperthyroidism patients and 17 patients who later progressed to ophthalmopathy. The roughly 91 discovery patients were randomly divided into training and test sets at a 7:3 ratio. Thyroid tissue and blood T-cell repertoires from six Graves' hyperthyroidism patients were also compared in the study. After sampling, hyperthyroidism patients received methimazole starting at 30 mg daily, and ophthalmopathy patients received high-dose intravenous methylprednisolone. According to the paper, TCR Vbeta CDR3 sequencing was carried out on 135 peripheral blood samples, which came from around 43 ophthalmopathy, approximately 72 hyperthyroidism and approximately 17 progressor patients.

A patient counted as having stable Graves' hyperthyroidism if no progression to ophthalmopathy occurred over 18 months of follow-up. The hyperthyroidism patients were between 18 and 65 years old and newly diagnosed, with a disease duration of less than 2 months. Patients with uncontrolled infections, other autoimmune diseases, pregnancy or lactation were excluded. Clinical symptoms, serum thyroxine and TRAb, thyroid ultrasound, and orbital computed tomography formed the basis for the diagnoses. PBMCs were separated from roughly 10 ml of fresh peripheral blood using Ficoll-Paque density gradient centrifugation. Total RNA was extracted using Trizol reagent, and RNA quality was assessed on an Agilent 2100 Bioanalyzer. The junction carries 10 bases between V and J, which are trimmed by 6 bases and 0 bases respectively. The CDR3 goes from the cysteine to the phenylalanine over 14 residues. Of all the DNA, just the CDR3 is kept, 42 bases in frame from base 1. CDR1 and CDR2, per the germline V gene, are ENHRY and SYGVKD.

The research as a whole found: A 13 V-J signature model separated ophthalmopathy from stable hyperthyroidism, with 87.88% sensitivity and 81.08% specificity in cross-validation and 80%/75% in testing. No statistical method was used to fix the sample size in advance, and group allocation was not hidden from the investigators. Blood samples also contained most of the expanded thyroid clonotypes (frequency above 0.001), which suggests that blood repertoires may reflect thyroid immune responses. In validation, progression to ophthalmopathy was predicted by the model with roughly 71% sensitivity and roughly 76% specificity, a median of approximately 7.1 months before onset.

The TCR beta CDR3 regions were amplified from the RNA transcripts. A first-round RT-PCR of the TCR CDR3 used the HTBI primer set with the Qiagen OneStep RT-PCR kit. A second multiplex PCR round built the libraries, followed by size selection and purification. Paired-end sequencing of the libraries was performed with 100 bp reads on an Illumina HiSeq2000. For the original study's pipeline: SOAPnuke was used to process the raw data, removing reads that contained adapters or uncalled bases, had a mean Phred below 15, or lacked an exact match to the constant primer or identifier. COPE v1.2.5 was used to merge the high-quality paired reads, and each unique nucleotide sequence was defined as a clonotype. Clonotypes were aligned to IMGT TRBV, TRBD and TRBJ reference segments using MiTCR v1.1. Analysis was restricted to V-J combinations with a frequency above 0.0001, which covered approximately 99% of repertoires. A TCS score was defined as the ratio of F50 (clonal expansion) to E x V (chaos), with BLOSUM62-based TCRdist applied between CDR3 peptides within each V-J. Welch's t-statistics and random forest reduced roughly 540 V-J features to 10 to 15, which were used in a naive Bayes classifier (R e1071). TCRdb reprocessed the public reads (quality trimming at Q25 with fastp, clone calling with MiXCR) and kept in-frame beta chains. Under each unique CDR3 protein, matching rows form one entry showing the most common genes and DNA. TCRdb, rather than the study authors, made the V and J calls. The sample table holds 250,000 to 300,000 distinct CDR3 sequences, of which roughly 13% were seen once. The top ten hold under 8% of the sample.

Sequencing was done on a sample of blood. This sequence uses TRBV10-3 and TRBJ2-3; the D gene is perhaps TRBD2, from 5 matching bases. This clonotype was obtained from a woman aged 35 to 49 with Graves' hyperthyroidism. The CDR3 has the sequence CAIRASGSTDTQYF. The nucleotide sequence is TGTGCCATCAGAGCAAGCGGTAGCACAGATACGCAGTATTTT.